The source of this T cell receptor (beta chain) is a study of CD8 T cells in ankylosing spondylitis. Notes on the study in general: Characteristic of ankylosing spondylitis blood, it appeared, was a TCR beta motif comprising about 8 highly homologous variants.

The TCR beta libraries were generated through quantitative 5'-RACE incorporating molecular barcodes. TCRdb re-called the 5' RACE reads through MiXCR, storing one row per CDR3 protein. Of fewer than 650,000 distinct CDR3 sequences listed, roughly an eighth are singletons. V lost 4 bases and J lost 3; bases outside the gene matches: 3. Germline V gene sequence: CDR1 MNHEY, CDR2 SVGAGI. The CDR3 is 13 amino acids. This clonotype was seen only a few times. The antigen remains undetermined. The sequenced material came from blood, either unsorted or a sorted T cell fraction (not recorded which). This TCR was sampled from a male donor with ankylosing spondylitis. The chain employs TRBV6-5 and TRBJ2-7, with TRBD1 matching over 7 bases. CDR3 loop: CASSSRDSYEQYF. In nucleotides, the CDR3 is TGTGCCAGCAGTTCGAGGGACAGCTACGAGCAGTACTTC.